This is a list of T cell receptor beta chains from one sample in a study of blood T cell repertoires in COVID-19. Using immunoSEQ multiplex PCR, the repertoire was profiled, and TCRdb retains in-frame clones only, with some absent. Of around 300,000 clones listed, 88% are singletons. Sample: peripheral blood. The receptors were sampled from a man aged 18-30 years with active or convalescent COVID-19. Both conserved end residues are part of each CDR3. The order of the fields is J gene, V gene, D gene, clone size, CDR3 DNA, CDR3 protein. A D gene is named only where the DNA matches it firmly. Expanded clones get a size class; other rows say once, few or many, or leave the size out.

>TRBJ2-3|TRBV5-1|TRBD2|NA
TGCGCCAGCACCGATCCCTTACTAGCGACTAACACAGATACGCAGTATTTT
CASTDPLLATNTDTQYF
>TRBJ2-1|TRBV5-1|TRBD1|once
TGCGCCAGCAGCTTGGGGGACAGACTATACAATGAGCAGTTCTTC
CASSLGDRLYNEQFF
>TRBJ2-7|TRBV6-1|TRBD1|NA
TGTGCCAGCAGTGAAAGGACAGGGGGGTACGAGCAGTACTTC
CASSERTGGYEQYF
>TRBJ2-7|TRBV5-1|NA|few
TGCGCCAGCAGCCTAAGCCCGCCCACAGGGAACCCCTCCTACGAGCAGTACTTC
CASSLSPPTGNPSYEQYF
>TRBJ1-1|TRBV9|NA|NA
TGTGCCAGCAGCTTCGGACAGTTAACTCGAATGAACACTGAAGCTTTCTTT
CASSFGQLTRMNTEAFF
>TRBJ2-7|TRBV2|TRBD1|NA
TGTGCCAGTGGGGGGGACAGGGCGCCCTACGAGCAGTACTTC
CASGGDRAPYEQYF
>TRBJ1-2|TRBV6-5|NA|NA
TGTGCCAGCAGTTACTCTTCAGGGCCTCCTAACTATGGCTACACCTTC
CASSYSSGPPNYGYTF
>TRBJ1-2|TRBV18|TRBD1|NA
TGTGCCAGCTCAGATGACAGGGTCTATGGCTACACCTTC
CASSDDRVYGYTF
>TRBJ2-1|TRBV5-3|TRBD1|NA
TGTGCCTACCTAAAGAGGGGGCAACACAATGAGCAGTTCTTC
CAYLKRGQHNEQFF
>TRBJ1-5|TRBV6-1|NA|NA
TGTGCCAGCAGTGAAAGAGAGAATCAGCCCCAGCATTTT
CASSERENQPQHF
>TRBJ2-2|TRBV13|NA|NA
TGTGCCAGCAGCCACCCCGAGGGGGAGCTGTTTTTT
CASSHPEGELFF
>TRBJ2-1|TRBV19|TRBD2|NA
TGTGCCAGTGCGCTAGCGGGGATACACAATGAGCAGTTCTTC
CASALAGIHNEQFF
>TRBJ2-2|TRBV6-2/TRBV6-3|NA|NA
TGTGCCAGCAGTTTTGGCGGGGAGAACACCGGGGAGCTGTTTTTT
CASSFGGENTGELFF
>TRBJ2-2|TRBV18|NA|NA
TGTGCCAGCTCCCCTCCGAGCGTCTCCGGGGAGCTGTTTTTT
CASSPPSVSGELFF
>TRBJ1-1|TRBV19|NA|once
TGTGCCAGTAGCGAGGAGAGTATGAACACTGAAGCTTTCTTT
CASSEESMNTEAFF
>TRBJ2-7|TRBV7-9|TRBD2|NA
TGTGCCAGCAGCTTACCGGGACTAGGGTCCTACGAGCAGTACTTC
CASSLPGLGSYEQYF
>TRBJ2-7|TRBV6-2/TRBV6-3|TRBD1|NA
TGTGCCAGCAGCGACAGGGGCTACACCTACGAGCAGTACTTC
CASSDRGYTYEQYF
>TRBJ1-1|TRBV27|NA|NA
TGTGCCAGCAGGGGACCCGGGACACCCCAGCTTGAAGCTTTCTTT
CASRGPGTPQLEAFF
>TRBJ1-2|TRBV7-9|NA|NA
TGTGCCAGCAGCTTAGAAGCGCCCGTGAATGGCTACACCTTC
CASSLEAPVNGYTF
>TRBJ1-5|TRBV13|NA|NA
TGTGCCAGCAGCTTAGGCCACTCCCAGCCCCAGCATTTT
CASSLGHSQPQHF
>TRBJ2-1|TRBV6-1|NA|NA
TGTGCCAGCAGTGAAGCGCGTGGGGGGGGCCACAATGAGCAGTTCTTC
CASSEARGGGHNEQFF
>TRBJ1-2|TRBV12-3/TRBV12-4|NA|NA
TGTGCCAGCAGTTGGCTGGCCAATGGCTACACCTTC
CASSWLANGYTF
>TRBJ2-2|TRBV7-8|NA|NA
TGTGCCAGCAGTAACCAGGGCACCGGGGAGCTGTTTTTT
CASSNQGTGELFF
>TRBJ1-1|TRBV18|NA|NA
TGTGCCAGCTCACCCGACGGTGGGAGTCCTGAAGCTTTCTTT
CASSPDGGSPEAFF
>TRBJ1-2|TRBV7-9|TRBD1|NA
TGTGCCAGCAGCACATCCGACAGGGTCCGCTATGGCTACACCTTC
CASSTSDRVRYGYTF
>TRBJ2-1|TRBV5-1|TRBD2|NA
TGCGCCAGCAGGACTAGCGGGGGGAAAAACAATGAGCAGTTCTTC
CASRTSGGKNNEQFF
>TRBJ2-2|TRBV7-8|NA|NA
TGTGCCAGCAGCTACTCTAACACCGGGGAGCTGTTTTTT
CASSYSNTGELFF
>TRBJ2-7|TRBV10-3|TRBD1|NA
TGTGCCATCAGTGAAGGACAGGGGGGACACTACGAGCAGTACTTC
CAISEGQGGHYEQYF
>TRBJ2-7|TRBV29-1|NA|NA
TGCAGCGTTGAAAGCGGTGCAAACTACGAGCAGTACTTC
CSVESGANYEQYF
>TRBJ1-1|TRBV28|TRBD1|NA
TGTGCCAGCAGTATGACAGGGGGCATTAGGAACACTGAAGCTTTCTTT
CASSMTGGIRNTEAFF